Listed below are T cell receptor beta chains from one sample, sequenced in a study of blood T cell repertoires in COVID-19. This table comes from immunoSEQ multiplex PCR, and its TCRdb copy is limited to in-frame clones, with some not included. The repertoire has some 180,000 clones, 79% of them found once; the top ten carry 5.5% to 7%. The sample consisted of peripheral blood. These receptors originate from a woman aged 40 to 50 with COVID-19, enrolled during active disease. Both conserved end residues are part of each CDR3.

>TRBJ2-5|TRBV12-3/TRBV12-4|13
CASSLQGLETQYF
>TRBJ2-2|TRBV5-1|16
CASGGRTTPNTGELFF
>TRBJ1-2|TRBV7-2|16
CASSLYPGSAGMGYTF
>TRBJ1-4|TRBV3-1/TRBV3-2|15
CASSPGGKNNEKLFF
>TRBJ2-2|TRBV27|18
CATTPFLAGEIRSGELFF
>TRBJ2-3|TRBV7-8|14
CASSFRENTDTQYF
>TRBJ1-5|TRBV19|15
CASMGTGQGYQPQHF
>TRBJ1-5|TRBV27|16
CASSLRGTGFNQPQHF
>TRBJ2-1|TRBV6-4|15
CASPKTSGSVNEQFF
>TRBJ2-2|TRBV6-5|12
CASSRTVGELFF
>TRBJ2-3|TRBV23-1|17
CASSRHQGTLSTDTQYF
>TRBJ2-7|TRBV5-1|14
CASNRGQGIHEQYF
>TRBJ1-6|TRBV11-3|13
CASSLESSAPLHF
>TRBJ1-1|TRBV27|12
CASRQGYTEAFF
>TRBJ1-1|TRBV15|13
CATSSQGGTEAFF
>TRBJ1-1|TRBV10-3|14
CAISEGVKGTEAFF
>TRBJ2-6|TRBV5-1|20
CASSLEGQGASSSGANVLTF
>TRBJ2-7|TRBV15|14
CATAKSGGRREQYF
>TRBJ1-2|TRBV6-6|13
CASSRQGAQGYTF
>TRBJ1-5|TRBV4-1|19
CASSPRAGQGPISNQPQHF
>TRBJ2-1|TRBV3-1/TRBV3-2|15
CASSHRGAVYNEQFF
>TRBJ2-7|TRBV7-8|13
CASSSTSGYEQYF
>TRBJ2-7|TRBV10-3|17
CAMGGGDGAGRDYEQYF
>TRBJ2-3|TRBV5-1|16
CASSPGTSGSANTQYF
>TRBJ2-2|TRBV5-1|18
CASSSGRTSGRNTGELFF